Each of the 3 T cell receptor beta chains below was sequenced from the same sample in a study of T cells after yellow fever vaccination. TCRdb re-analysed the 5' RACE reads in MiXCR, keeping a single row per CDR3 protein. The sample includes 100,000 to 150,000 distinct CDR3 sequences, approximately 16% of them seen just once. Sequencing used CD8+ T cells sorted from PBMCs, obtained 5 days after the yellow fever booster vaccination. The receptor source for this set is a man younger than 35 who received the YFV17D yellow fever vaccine.

The J gene is TRBJ2-3, the V gene TRBV5-6, with 8 bases that match TRBD1. V lost 3 bases, J lost 2 bases, and 20 bases stayed unmatched. There are 20 residues in the CDR3. Germline values: CDR1 SGHDT, CDR2 YYEEEE. CDR3 coding DNA: TGTGCCAGCAGCTCTTCCTCGGACAGGGTGAAGACATCTGACACAGATACGCAGTATTTT. This translates into CASSSSSDRVKTSDTDTQYF.

The V and J genes are TRBV7-9 and TRBJ1-1; D unclear. Trimming left V 8 bases short and J 7 bases short, with 14 bases between. The length of the CDR3 is 12 residues. Germline assignment: CDR1 SEHNR and CDR2 FQNEAQ (reference sequence). The DNA for the CDR3 is TGTGCCAGCGTCCCTTACAGCAATGAAGCTTTCTTT. This gives the protein CASVPYSNEAFF.

The chain couples TRBV6-2 or TRBV6-3 to TRBJ2-1, with 10 bases that match TRBD2. The CDR3 extends over 15 amino acids. After removal of 4 bases from V and 4 bases from J, the junction contained 4 bases not matched to a gene. Germline V gives CDR1 MNHEY, CDR2 SVGEGT. The CDR3 is CASSFGLAAYNEQFF. The DNA for the CDR3 is TGTGCCAGCAGTTTCGGACTAGCGGCGTACAATGAGCAGTTCTTC.